A selection of T cell receptor beta chains follows, all from one sample in a study of shared clonotypes between healthy human individuals. The protocol was immunoSEQ multiplex PCR, while the TCRdb copy is restricted to in-frame clones and leaves out a portion. The sample consists of more than 1.2 million clones, approximately 98.5% of them appearing once. The material sequenced was naive CD4+ T cells sorted from blood. The receptors here all came from a young man in good health. CDR3s include the opening cysteine and the closing phenylalanine or tryptophan. Each record gives: D gene, V gene, J gene, clone size, CDR3 DNA, CDR3 protein. The D gene is left open where the match is weak. The listing skips clone size in some rows; elsewhere it reads once, few, many or a size class.

.	TRBV11-3	TRBJ2-7	.	TGTGCCAGCTCACGGGGCAGGGGCTACGAGCAGTACTTC	CASSRGRGYEQYF
.	TRBV6-1	TRBJ2-2	.	TGTGCCAGCAGTGAATGGGGAGAAGGTATCACCGGGGAGCTGTTTTTT	CASSEWGEGITGELFF
TRBD2	TRBV5-5	TRBJ2-1	.	TGTGCCAGCAGCTTGCTGACTAGCGGGGAGAACAATGAGCAGTTCTTC	CASSLLTSGENNEQFF
TRBD2	TRBV13	TRBJ2-7	once	TGTGCCAGCAGTTTTCGCGAAAAGCGGGAGTATTTCTTC	CASSFREKREYFF
TRBD2	TRBV5-1	TRBJ2-1	.	TGCGCCAGCAGCCCACGACTAGCGGGAGGACACAATGAGCAGTTCTTC	CASSPRLAGGHNEQFF
TRBD1	TRBV2	TRBJ2-7	.	TGTGCCAGCAGGGGAGGACAGGGCTCCTACGAGCAGTACTTC	CASRGGQGSYEQYF
TRBD1	TRBV4-1	TRBJ1-4	.	TGCGCCAGCAACGACAGGGCGGCTTTAGGAAGAACTAATGAAAAACTGTTTTTT	CASNDRAALGRTNEKLFF
.	TRBV5-1	TRBJ2-7	.	TGCGCCAGCAGCTCTGGGACCCTGATATACTACGAGCAGTACTTC	CASSSGTLIYYEQYF
.	TRBV6-1	TRBJ2-1	.	TGTGCCAGCAGGGGTCCAGCGACCATTTGGAATGAGCAGTTCTTC	CASRGPATIWNEQFF
TRBD1	TRBV10-1	TRBJ2-2	.	TGCGCCAGCAGTAACAGGGGAAAGGACACCGGGGAGCTGTTTTTT	CASSNRGKDTGELFF
TRBD1	TRBV4-3	TRBJ1-1	.	TGCGCCAGCAGCCATGTTCCCCGGGACAGGTACACTGAAGCTTTCTTT	CASSHVPRDRYTEAFF
.	TRBV14	TRBJ2-1	.	TGTGCCAGCAGCCAGACTGGCGGGACGGGCGAGCAGTTCTTC	CASSQTGGTGEQFF
.	TRBV19	TRBJ1-2	.	TGTGCCAGTAGTATAGATCGGCAGATCGGCTATGGCTACACCTTC	CASSIDRQIGYGYTF
.	TRBV28	TRBJ1-1	.	TGTGCCAGCAGCCAGTCGAGGAGACGAGAAAGCACTGAAGCTTTCTTT	CASSQSRRRESTEAFF
.	TRBV28	TRBJ1-4	.	TGTGCCAGCAGTTTAACCCCAACTAATGAAAAACTGTTTTTT	CASSLTPTNEKLFF
TRBD2	TRBV5-5	TRBJ2-5	.	TGTGCCAGCAGATCGACCGCCGGGACTAGCGGGTTTGAGACCCAGTACTTC	CASRSTAGTSGFETQYF
.	TRBV2	TRBJ2-7	.	TGTGCCAGCAGTGTCCTCTACGAGCAGTACTTC	CASSVLYEQYF
TRBD1	TRBV19	TRBJ2-1	.	TGTGCCAGTAGTCCTTTAGGGACAGGGTACAATGAGCAGTTCTTC	CASSPLGTGYNEQFF
TRBD2	TRBV7-6	TRBJ2-3	.	TGTGCCAGCAGCTTAGTGGGACTAGCGGGACAGCAGTATTTT	CASSLVGLAGQQYF
.	TRBV6-1	TRBJ2-7	.	TGTGCCAGCAGGAGACCACTTAGTAGCGACGAGCAGTACTTC	CASRRPLSSDEQYF
TRBD2	TRBV28	TRBJ2-2	.	TGTGCCAGCAGTTTCCCCGGGACTAGCTTAAGCGGGGAGCTGTTTTTT	CASSFPGTSLSGELFF
.	TRBV7-2	TRBJ1-1	.	TGTGCCAGCAGCTTAATAGGGGCCTCAAACACTGAAGCTTTCTTT	CASSLIGASNTEAFF
.	TRBV28	TRBJ1-5	.	TGTGCCAGCAGTTTAATCAGGGGCAATCAGCCCCAGCATTTT	CASSLIRGNQPQHF
.	TRBV5-1	TRBJ2-7	.	TGCGCCAGCAGCCGCCTCGCAGGGAGACAAGACGAGCAGTACTTC	CASSRLAGRQDEQYF
.	TRBV5-1	TRBJ2-1	.	TGCGCCAGCAGCTTGATCGGGTCCTCCTACAATGAGCAGTTCTTC	CASSLIGSSYNEQFF
TRBD1	TRBV11-3	TRBJ2-1	.	TGTGCCAGCAGCTTAAGACAGGGGGTGTACAATGAGCAGTTCTTC	CASSLRQGVYNEQFF
TRBD2	TRBV6-4	TRBJ2-3	.	TGTGCCAGCAGTCCCGGTTGGGCGGGAGGCCAGGATACGCAGTATTTT	CASSPGWAGGQDTQYF
TRBD2	TRBV5-1	TRBJ2-7	.	TGCGCCAGCAGCTTGAAGCGGGAGATCTACGAGCAGTACTTC	CASSLKREIYEQYF
TRBD1	TRBV7-9	TRBJ2-7	.	TGTGCCAGCAGCTTAACCGGGACAGGGAGGTACGAGCAGTACTTC	CASSLTGTGRYEQYF
.	TRBV4-1	TRBJ2-3	.	TGCGCCAGCAGCGGTAGAGGGGGTACGCAGTATTTT	CASSGRGGTQYF
.	TRBV6-6	TRBJ2-2	once	TGTGCCAGCAGTTACCGGGTCGGGGAGCTGTTTTTT	CASSYRVGELFF
TRBD1	TRBV7-9	TRBJ1-2	.	TGTGCCAGCAGCTTATCCCGGCCGACAGGGGATGGCTACACCTTC	CASSLSRPTGDGYTF
TRBD1	TRBV18	TRBJ2-2	.	TGTGCCAGCCCTATCACCTCTCAGGGGGCCGACGGGGAGCTGTTTTTT	CASPITSQGADGELFF
TRBD2	TRBV5-4	TRBJ2-5	.	TGTGCCAGCAGCTTGTCTGGGGCGGGAGGGCGGACCCAGTACTTC	CASSLSGAGGRTQYF